These 10 T cell receptor beta chains share one sample of origin, sequenced in a study of blood T cells in healthy people across ages (dated by TCRdb to the mid-2010s). Library preparation employed 5' RACE. The sequencer listed for this sample is Illumina HiSeq 2500. A second about 7 to 12 cycle PCR used a sample-barcoded 5' primer and a J-beta primer mix. The public reads were reprocessed in TCRdb via fastp at Q25 and MiXCR, keeping in-frame beta chains. For every CDR3 protein sequence, its rows merge into one entry that carries the most common genes and DNA. The sample table contains 550,000 to 800,000 distinct CDR3 sequences; only one count was recorded for about 32% of them. Approximately 15% of the sample comes from the top ten. The sequenced sample was blood. The receptor source for this set is a woman of 80 years or more in good health. Donor details come from another sample of the same person, matched by shared clones.

The chain uses TRBV7-8 and TRBJ2-7; D is unclear. The V end was cut by 1 base, the J end by 3 bases, with 13 bases between. The length of the CDR3 is 15 residues. Germline loops: CDR1 SGHVS, CDR2 FQNEAQ. This CDR3 reads CASSLDGQPSYEQYF. The DNA for the CDR3 is TGTGCCAGCAGCTTAGATGGGCAGCCCAGCTACGAGCAGTACTTC.

The chain links TRBV7-8 to TRBJ1-5; possibly TRBD1 for D (5 bases). The CDR3 contains 15 residues. V shed 5 bases and J shed 5 bases, with 16 bases lying between them. Germline CDR1 SGHVS, CDR2 FQNEAQ. CDR3 bases: TGTGCCAGCAGCCAAGCCGGGGCCGGGGATCAGCCCCAGCATTTT. Translating it yields CASSQAGAGDQPQHF.

The rearrangement joins TRBV10-3 to TRBJ2-4, with 7 bases identical to TRBD2. The J segment lost 3 bases and the V segment lost 3 bases, leaving 14 bases of the junction unmatched. This CDR3 contains 18 residues. Germline CDR1 and CDR2: ENHRY and SYGVKD. CDR3 in DNA: TGTGCCATCAGTGACCCAGGGCCCTCGTGGGGGGGCAAAAACATTCAGTACTTC. Protein product: CAISDPGPSWGGKNIQYF.

This clonotype appeared many times. This chain joins TRBV29-1 and TRBJ2-5, with D maybe TRBD2 (7 bases). The CDR3 is 18 residues long. The germline CDR1 and CDR2 sequences are SQVTM and ANQGSEA. Trimming cost V 3 bases and J 1 base, with 24 bases left between them. The CDR3 protein is CSVEAGAFSSTSQETQYF. The DNA for the CDR3 is TGCAGCGTTGAGGCGGGGGCGTTCTCCTCCACTTCCCAAGAGACCCAGTACTTC.

This clonotype was counted at least ten times. An end of the junction does not agree with germline; a read error may underlie this. J is TRBJ2-1 and V is TRBV5-6; D is undetermined. Germline V gene sequence: CDR1 SGHDT, CDR2 YYEEEE. CDR3 length: 16 amino acids. DNA for the CDR3: TGTGCAAGCAGCTTGGAATTAGGGCGTACGTACAATGAGCAGTTCTTC. It translates to CASSLELGRTYNEQFF.

This clonotype was recorded at least ten times. The chain is built from TRBV5-6 and TRBJ2-1; 9 bases are shared with TRBD2. CDR3 length: 15 amino acids. Germline loops: CDR1 SGHDT, CDR2 YYEEEE. Trimming took 3 bases from V and 4 from J; bases not matched to a gene: 5. CDR3 DNA sequence: TGTGCCAGCAGCTCCCTAGCGGGGAGATACAATGAGCAGTTCTTC. It translates to CASSSLAGRYNEQFF.

This clonotype was detected once. V usage is TRBV20-1 and J usage is TRBJ2-5, with TRBD2 matching over 8 bases. Germline values: CDR1 DFQATT, CDR2 SNEGSKA (reference sequence). The CDR3 extends over 17 amino acids. V shed 6 bases, J shed 5 bases, and the junction held 20 bases outside the gene matches. CDR3 region: CSAKWVLAGTRRETQYF. CDR3 nucleotides: TGCAGTGCGAAGTGGGTCCTAGCGGGCACCCGGAGGGAGACCCAGTACTTC.

This clonotype was detected a few times. This chain links TRBV20-1 with TRBJ2-3; either TRBD1 or TRBD2 may supply D (6 bases each). V shed 0 bases and J shed 4 bases, with 17 bases lying between them. From germline, CDR1 is DFQATT and CDR2 SNEGSKA (reference sequence). The CDR3 has 16 residues. The CDR3 sequence: CSARDLGGVGSDTQYF. CDR3 in DNA: TGCAGTGCTAGAGATCTGGGGGGCGTGGGGTCAGATACGCAGTATTTT.

As for this clonotype: A read error is likely, as this CDR3 ends without the conserved phenylalanine or tryptophan. The CDR3 DNA is TGCGCCAGCAGCTTGGGCTTCCCATCGGAGACCGCCCGGAATTACGAGCAGTACATC. Its translation is CASSLGFPSETARNYEQYI. V gene TRBV5-1 combines with J gene TRBJ2-7, with D unresolved. V shed 0 bases and J shed 4 bases, with 26 bases lying between them. CDR3 length: 19 residues. CDR1 is SGHRS, CDR2 YFSETQ, per germline.

The chain links TRBV5-5 to TRBJ2-5, with D possibly matching TRBD1 (6 bases). The germline V and J ends were trimmed by 6 bases and 11 bases, with 23 bases remaining between them. Germline assignment: CDR1 SGHKS and CDR2 YYEKEE (reference sequence). The CDR3 length is 14 residues. CDR3: CASNFGGGYNEQYF. CDR3 in DNA: TGTGCCAGCAACTTTGGGGGCGGGTACAATGAGCAGTACTTC.